The 17 T cell receptor beta chains below come from one sample, sequenced in a study of cytomegalovirus exposure and HLA in healthy donors. Primers for the PCR totalled 60 Vbeta and 13 Jbeta. The table came from immunoSEQ multiplex PCR; TCRdb's copy has only in-frame clones and leaves some out. Of 110,000 to 150,000 clones in the sample, 80% to 90% are singletons; the top ten hold approximately 2.7%. The sequencing input was PBMCs. These receptors were taken from a boy aged 2 to 10 in good health and CMV-seronegative.

The gene calls are TRBV5-7 and TRBJ2-2, with D perhaps TRBD1 (6 bases). TRBV5-7 belongs to the ORF category, with a function that is uncertain. The V gene lost 4 bases and the J gene lost 0 bases, with 16 bases spanning the gap. The CDR3 runs to 17 residues. The CDR3 nucleotides read TGTGCCAGCAGCCGAGTTAGGGGGTTCGCGAACACCGGGGAGCTGTTTTTT. Its protein product is CASSRVRGFANTGELFF.

This rearrangement joins TRBV28 to TRBJ1-2; D ambiguous. This CDR3 is 14 amino acids long. CDR1 MDHEN and CDR2 SYDVKM come from the germline V gene. Deletions cut 2 bases from V and 6 bases from J, with 13 bases between. CDR3 bases: TGTGCCAGCAGTTTACAGGCGCTGATAAATGGCTACACCTTC. Protein product: CASSLQALINGYTF.

The chain has TRBV4-3 and TRBJ2-3; 11 nucleotides agree with TRBD2. J lost 4 bases, V lost 4 bases, and 10 bases had no gene match. The CDR3 length is 17 residues. Germline values: CDR1 LGHNA, CDR2 YSLEER. CDR3 in DNA: TGCGCCAGCAGCCGAATACTAGCGGGAGAGGCCCCAGATACGCAGTATTTT. Translation gives CASSRILAGEAPDTQYF.

V gene TRBV28 combines with J gene TRBJ2-7; weak D call: TRBD1 (5 bases). CDR3 size: 13 residues. The V end lost 5 bases, the J end lost 3 bases, and 11 bases lay between the germline ends. From germline, CDR1 is MDHEN and CDR2 SYDVKM. CDR3 region: CASSLRDFYEQYF. As DNA, the CDR3 is TGTGCCAGCAGTCTCAGGGATTTCTACGAGCAGTACTTC.

This sequence joins TRBV7-9 and TRBJ1-1; 7 nucleotides align to TRBD1. The CDR3 runs to 11 residues. The V and J ends lost 8 bases and 7 bases, in that order; junction bases with no gene match: 4. CDR1 is SEHNR and CDR2 is FQNEAQ in the germline V gene (reference sequence). As DNA, the CDR3 is TGTGCCAGCCGGAGGACAGGTGAAGCTTTCTTT. This encodes CASRRTGEAFF. The variable domain in full, completed from reference TRBV7-9 and TRBJ1-1, reads DTGVSQNPRHKITKRGQNVTFRCDPISEHNRLYWYRQTLGQGPEFLTYFQNEAQLEKSRLLSDRFSAERPKGSFSTLEIQRTEQGDSAMYLCASRRTGEAFFGQGTRLTVV.

The sample holds one count of this clone. The J gene is TRBJ1-1, the V gene TRBV11-3; no firm D call. This CDR3 comprises 17 residues. From germline, CDR1 is SGHNT and CDR2 YENEEA. Trimming took 5 bases from V and 0 from J, leaving 19 bases between them. In DNA form, the CDR3 reads TGTGCCAGCAGCCCCCGGGTCCCAGAACCGATGAACACTGAAGCTTTCTTT. It encodes CASSPRVPEPMNTEAFF.

This chain connects TRBV18 to TRBJ2-5; 8 bases agree with TRBD1. Germline V lookup: CDR1 KGHSH, CDR2 LQKENI. The CDR3 extends over 13 amino acids. V was clipped by 2 bases and J by 9 bases; unmatched bases: 5. The CDR3 region is CASSPADREAQYF. The CDR3 nucleotides read TGTGCCAGCTCACCAGCGGACAGGGAAGCCCAGTACTTC. Supplemented by reference TRBV18 and TRBJ2-5, the full variable domain reads NAGVMQNPRHLVRRRGQEARLRCSPMKGHSHVYWYRQLPEEGLKFMVYLQKENIIDESGMPKERFSAEFPKEGPSILRIQQVVRGDSAAYFCASSPADREAQYFGPGTRLLVL.

The chain employs TRBV4-3 and TRBJ1-6; no reliable D call. Germline CDR1 and CDR2: LGHNA and YSLEER. Trimming pared 0 bases from V and 7 bases from J, leaving 4 bases between. The CDR3 spans 13 residues. CDR3 amino acids: CASSQDMNSPLHF. The CDR3 nucleotides read TGCGCCAGCAGCCAAGATATGAATTCACCCCTCCACTTT.

The chain has TRBV9 and TRBJ1-2; D might be TRBD1 (5 bases). Germline CDR1 is SGDLS and CDR2 is YYNGEE. V dropped 0 bases and J dropped 5 bases, with 14 bases sitting between them. This CDR3 spans 15 amino acids. The CDR3 nucleotides are TGTGCCAGCAGCGTAGATCTGGGGGGGGTGTATGGCTACACCTTC. Translating it yields CASSVDLGGVYGYTF.

The chain combines TRBV19 with TRBJ1-5; no clear D. With 9 bases removed from V and 0 bases from J, the gap between germline ends came to 21 bases. The germline V gene has CDR1 LNHDA and CDR2 SQIVND (reference sequence). The CDR3 contains 17 residues. In DNA form, the CDR3 reads TGTGCCAGCGCATTAGTTTTTCGGTATGGTAGCAATCAGCCCCAGCATTTT. This codes for CASALVFRYGSNQPQHF. Drawing the rest from reference TRBV19 and TRBJ1-5, the complete variable domain is DGGITQSPKYLFRKEGQNVTLSCEQNLNHDAMYWYRQDPGQGLRLIYYSQIVNDFQKGDIAEGYSVSREKKESFPLTVTSAQKNPTAFYLCASALVFRYGSNQPQHFGDGTRLSIL.

The chain is built from TRBV11-2 and TRBJ2-7; D unclear. CDR3 size: 12 residues. The germline V gene has CDR1 SGHAT and CDR2 FQNNGV. V was trimmed by 5 bases and J by 4 bases, leaving 9 bases between them. The CDR3 bases are TGTGCCAGCAGCCAAGCTTTTTACGAGCAGTACTTC. Protein sequence: CASSQAFYEQYF.

The V call is TRBV4-1, the J call TRBJ1-2; D gene ambiguous. Trimming took 6 bases from V and 2 from J, leaving 19 bases between them. This CDR3 is built from 16 residues. Germline CDR1 and CDR2: MGHRA and YSYEKL. This CDR3 reads CASSHSPPKVNYGYTF. CDR3 nucleotides: TGCGCCAGCAGTCATAGCCCCCCAAAGGTCAACTATGGCTACACCTTC.

Only a few counts were recorded for this clone. The gene calls are TRBV27 and TRBJ2-1; tentatively, D is TRBD2 (6 bases). This CDR3 is 15 amino acids long. Trimming pared 6 bases from V and 0 bases from J, leaving 12 bases between. CDR1 is MNHEY, CDR2 SMNVEV, per germline (reference sequence). CDR3 protein: CASSRSGGSYNEQFF. CDR3 coding DNA: TGTGCCAGCAGCCGTAGCGGAGGCTCCTACAATGAGCAGTTCTTC.

This clone showed up just once. The rearrangement joins TRBV30 to TRBJ2-1, with 7 bases that match TRBD2. CDR1 and CDR2 (germline): GTSNPN, SVGIG (reference sequence). V lost 0 bases to trimming and J lost 5 bases; unmatched junction nucleotides: 7. The CDR3 totals 15 residues. Here the CDR3 reads CAWSVPAGVDNEQFF. CDR3 sequence (DNA): TGTGCCTGGAGTGTGCCGGCGGGGGTCGACAATGAGCAGTTCTTC.

The chain recombines TRBV7-9 with TRBJ2-6, with a possible D match to TRBD2 (6 bases). Germline V lookup: CDR1 SEHNR, CDR2 FQNEAQ (reference sequence). V was shortened by 5 bases and J by 0 bases, with 14 bases between the two germline ends. The CDR3 spans 17 residues. The CDR3 loop reads CASSPKIGSSGANVLTF. The CDR3 DNA sequence: TGTGCCAGCAGCCCTAAAATCGGGAGCTCTGGGGCCAACGTCCTGACTTTC.

On this clone: The sample has other DNA sequences that encode this CDR3 too. This rearrangement joins TRBV7-2 to TRBJ2-3; a possible D gene is TRBD2 (6 bases). The CDR3 contains 16 residues. Germline loops: CDR1 SGHTA, CDR2 FQGNSA. The V and J ends lost 3 bases and 2 bases respectively, with 15 bases between them. This CDR3 reads CASSLFSGENTDTQYF. CDR3 nucleotide sequence: TGTGCCAGCAGCTTGTTTTCGGGGGAAAACACAGATACGCAGTATTTT. Looking up the rest from reference TRBV7-2 and TRBJ2-3 gives the full variable domain: GAGVSQSPSNKVTEKGKDVELRCDPISGHTALYWYRQSLGQGLEFLIYFQGNSAPDKSGLPSDRFSAERTGGSVSTLTIQRTQQEDSAVYLCASSLFSGENTDTQYFGPGTRLTVL.

A single count supports this clone. The chain uses TRBV28 and TRBJ2-3, with 8 positions matching TRBD2. The CDR3 runs to 17 residues. Trimming took 5 bases from V and 0 from J; bases not matched to a gene: 10. Per the germline V gene, CDR1 is MDHEN and CDR2 is SYDVKM. The CDR3 protein is CASSARLARQSTDTQYF. The CDR3 coding sequence is TGTGCCAGCAGTGCGAGACTAGCGAGACAGAGCACAGATACGCAGTATTTT.